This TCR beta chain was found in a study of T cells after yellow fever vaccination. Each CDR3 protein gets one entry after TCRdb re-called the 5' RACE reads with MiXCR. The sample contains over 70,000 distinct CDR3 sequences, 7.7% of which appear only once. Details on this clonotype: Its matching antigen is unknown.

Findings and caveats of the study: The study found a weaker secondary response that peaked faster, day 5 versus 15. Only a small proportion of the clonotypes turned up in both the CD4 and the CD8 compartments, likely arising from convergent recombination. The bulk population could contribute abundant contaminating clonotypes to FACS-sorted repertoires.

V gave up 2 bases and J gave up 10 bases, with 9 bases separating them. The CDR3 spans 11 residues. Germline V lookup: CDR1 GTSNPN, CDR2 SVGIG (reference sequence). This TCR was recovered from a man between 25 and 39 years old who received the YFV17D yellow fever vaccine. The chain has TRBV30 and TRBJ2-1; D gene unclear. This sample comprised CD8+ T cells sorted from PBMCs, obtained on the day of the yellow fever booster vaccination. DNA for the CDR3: TGTGCCTGGAGTCCCGAGGTCGAGCAGTTCTTC. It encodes CAWSPEVEQFF.